This T cell receptor beta chain was captured in a study of molecular identifiers for immune sequencing clone quantification. Study-wide points: Highly expanded clones may be undercounted when identical TCR molecules share barcodes.

This clonotype was detected ten times or more. Its antigen is not identified. The CDR3 runs to 16 residues. Losses at the gene ends were 2 bases for V and 4 bases for J; bases not matched to a gene: 7. Germline CDR1 and CDR2: SGHVS and FQNEAQ. Input for naive CD8 libraries was about 17,000 to 1,100,000 sorted cells; the RNA fraction used was 10%, 30% or 50%. TCRdb called the PCR reads again in MiXCR, with one record for every CDR3 protein. The sample holds about 65,000 distinct CDR3 sequences; 15% to 20% are singletons and the top ten take 1.4% to 1.5%. The sequenced sample was naive CD8+ T cells from blood, with Jurkat cell RNA spiked in. As to subset: FACS-sorted CD8+CD4-CCR7+CD45RA+ naive T cells. This receptor was obtained from a human donor in good health. Some libraries in this study had Jurkat cell RNA spiked in. The J gene is TRBJ2-2, the V gene TRBV7-8; 7 nucleotides match TRBD2. The CDR3 nucleotides read TGTGCCAGCAGCTTATTGGGTCGGGAGGCCACCGGGGAGCTGTTTTTT. It is translated as CASSLLGREATGELFF.